Presented here are 26 T cell receptor beta chains from one specimen sequenced in a study of blood T cell repertoires in COVID-19. Sequenced by immunoSEQ multiplex PCR; TCRdb stores in-frame clones only, minus some. The sample lists 140,000 to 150,000 clones, 75% to 90% occurring once. The specimen was peripheral blood. Receptor source: a man in his late teens or twenties with COVID-19, enrolled during active disease.

This clone occurred a few times. This sequence joins TRBV5-1 and TRBJ1-1; D is unclear. CDR1 is SGHRS, CDR2 YFSETQ, per germline. Trimming pared 4 bases from V and 0 bases from J, leaving 10 bases between. This CDR3 is built from 14 residues. In nucleotides, the CDR3 is TGCGCCAGCAGCGTTGACACGCTGAACACTGAAGCTTTCTTT. As protein: CASSVDTLNTEAFF.

The chain couples TRBV11-3 to TRBJ1-6, with D tentatively TRBD1 (6 bases). Trimming took off 6 bases at V and 3 bases at J, with 12 bases between the two ends. Germline loops: CDR1 SGHNT, CDR2 YENEEA. The CDR3 is 15 residues long. The CDR3 region has the DNA TGTGCCAGCAGGAAGGACAGTTTCTATAATTCACCCCTCCACTTT. This encodes CASRKDSFYNSPLHF.

The chain combines TRBV27 with TRBJ1-2; TRBD1 might be the D (6 bases). Germline V lookup: CDR1 MNHEY, CDR2 SMNVEV (reference sequence). V was cut by 6 bases and J by 6 bases, with 17 bases left in between. The CDR3 covers 14 residues. DNA of the CDR3: TGTGCCAGCAGACCTCACACAGGGATCCATGGCTACACCTTC. It specifies CASRPHTGIHGYTF.

The CDR3: CASSTRTRDFSGELFF. Written as DNA, the CDR3 is TGTGCCAGCAGTACTCGGACTAGGGATTTTTCCGGGGAGCTGTTTTTT. The chain uses TRBV28 and TRBJ2-2; 7 positions match TRBD2. Trimming at V came to 5 bases and at J to 6 bases, leaving 12 bases not matched to a gene. CDR1 and CDR2 (germline): MDHEN, SYDVKM. The CDR3 runs to 16 residues. The variable domain in full, with the rest retrieved from reference TRBV28 and TRBJ2-2, is DVKVTQSSRYLVKRTGEKVFLECVQDMDHENMFWYRQDPGLGLRLIYFSYDVKMKEKGDIPEGYSVSREKKERFSLILESASTNQTSMYLCASSTRTRDFSGELFFGEGSRLTVL.

CDR3 protein: CASMGRWTEAFF. The CDR3 DNA follows: TGTGCCAGCATGGGGAGGTGGACTGAAGCTTTCTTT. V and J are TRBV25-1 and TRBJ1-1; D remains ambiguous. The CDR3 loop spans 12 amino acids. With 7 bases removed from V and 5 bases from J, the gap between germline ends came to 11 bases. CDR1 and CDR2 from the germline V gene are MGHDK and SYGVNS.

The V and J genes are TRBV6-5 and TRBJ2-2; D is unresolved. In germline, CDR1 is MNHEY, CDR2 SVGAGI. Trimming pared 7 bases from V and 6 bases from J, leaving 9 bases between. The CDR3 consists of 12 residues. The CDR3 DNA reads TGTGCCAGCACCACGGGTCCCGGGGAGCTGTTTTTT. Translation: CASTTGPGELFF.

The chain recombines TRBV18 with TRBJ1-2; the match to TRBD1 covers 8 bases. Per the germline V gene, CDR1 is KGHSH and CDR2 is LQKENI. There are 15 residues in the CDR3. Germline trimming cut 2 bases from V and 5 bases from J; bases unmatched to any gene: 7. This chain's CDR3 is CASSPSGQGAYGYTF. Here the CDR3 DNA reads TGTGCCAGCTCACCAAGCGGACAGGGAGCTTATGGCTACACCTTC.

This CDR3 is CASSRGTSGYTGELFF. DNA for the CDR3: TGTGCCAGCAGCCGTGGGACTAGCGGATACACCGGGGAGCTGTTTTTT. The chain is built from TRBV7-6 and TRBJ2-2; TRBD2 matches 11 bases. CDR1 is SGHVS, CDR2 FNYEAQ, per germline. After removal of 5 bases from V and 3 bases from J, the junction contained 5 bases not matched to a gene. This CDR3 comprises 16 residues.

V is TRBV6-5 and J is TRBJ1-2; TRBD1 might be the D (5 bases). The V end lost 8 bases, the J end lost 6 bases, and 10 bases lay between the germline ends. The CDR3 is 11 amino acids. Per germline, CDR1 MNHEY and CDR2 SVGAGI. CDR3: CASGAFNGYTF. In DNA form, the CDR3 reads TGTGCCAGCGGGGCGTTCAATGGCTACACCTTC.

The genes are TRBV3-1 (or the pseudogene TRBV3-2) and TRBJ1-2, with D perhaps TRBD1 (5 bases). Germline V lookup: CDR1 LGHDT, CDR2 YNNKEL (reference sequence). V was cut by 0 bases and J by 4 bases, with 18 bases left in between. CDR3 length: 17 residues. The CDR3 sequence: CASSQDPQVGGGYGYTF. DNA of the CDR3: TGTGCCAGCAGCCAAGATCCCCAAGTGGGCGGGGGCTATGGCTACACCTTC.

The chain recombines TRBV6-2 or TRBV6-3 with TRBJ2-3, with D possibly being TRBD1 (6 bases). Germline CDR1 MNHEY, CDR2 SVGEGT. CDR3 length: 18 amino acids. Trimming removed 4 bases at V and 2 bases at J, with 22 bases between. As DNA, the CDR3 is TGTGCCAGCAGTTCATGGGATCGCAGGGGAACCCTCACAGATACGCAGTATTTT. Translated, it gives CASSSWDRRGTLTDTQYF.

A word on this clone: Other DNA variants within this sample encode the same CDR3. The chain combines TRBV28 with TRBJ2-7; possible D gene TRBD1, 5 bases. Between the trimmed V and J ends, which lost 5 bases and 0 bases, there was a span of 11 bases. CDR3 length equals 14 residues. Germline V gene data show CDR1 as MDHEN and CDR2 as SYDVKM. The CDR3 DNA follows: TGTGCCAGCAGTCTCGCAGGGTCCTCCTACGAGCAGTACTTC. It specifies CASSLAGSSYEQYF.

V and J are TRBV9 and TRBJ2-3, with D perhaps TRBD1 (6 bases). The CDR3 totals 15 residues. Trimming took 4 bases from V and 4 from J, leaving 16 bases between them. Germline assignment: CDR1 SGDLS and CDR2 YYNGEE. The CDR3 loop is CASSPGTQGADTQYF. In DNA, the CDR3 is TGTGCCAGCAGCCCCGGGACACAAGGGGCAGATACGCAGTATTTT.

The chain is built from TRBV29-1 and TRBJ2-4; possibly TRBD1 for D (6 bases). The CDR3 has 13 amino acids. Germline V gene lookup returns CDR1 SQVTM and CDR2 ANQGSEA. Trimming removed 4 bases from V and 9 bases from J, with 16 bases in between. The chain's CDR3 is CSVVSQGTSIQYF. Here the CDR3 DNA reads TGCAGCGTTGTCAGTCAGGGGACCTCCATTCAGTACTTC. Combining the CDR3 with reference TRBV29-1 and TRBJ2-4 gives the whole variable domain SAVISQKPSRDICQRGTSLTIQCQVDSQVTMMFWYRQQPGQSLTLIATANQGSEATYESGFVIDKFPISRPNLTFSTLTVSNMSPEDSSIYLCSVVSQGTSIQYFGAGTRLSVL.

The rearrangement joins TRBV4-1 to TRBJ2-7, with 7 nucleotides matching TRBD1. CDR3 length equals 16 residues. V shed 4 bases, J shed 1 base, and the junction held 10 bases outside the gene matches. CDR1 MGHRA and CDR2 YSYEKL come from the germline V gene. Here the CDR3 DNA reads TGCGCCAGCAGCCTCCGACAGGGATCCTCGTCCTACGAGCAGTACTTC. Its protein is CASSLRQGSSSYEQYF.

The chain employs TRBV27 and TRBJ2-7, with TRBD2 identical over 8 bases. CDR1 MNHEY and CDR2 SMNVEV come from the germline V gene (reference sequence). V lost 3 bases and J lost 6; bases outside the gene matches: 10. CDR3 length: 15 amino acids. CDR3 sequence (DNA): TGTGCCAGCAGTTTCCGGGAGGGGATAACCGGCGAGCAGTACTTC. This translates into CASSFREGITGEQYF.

This clone was seen only once. J is TRBJ2-6 and V is TRBV28, with D maybe TRBD1 (6 bases). In germline, CDR1 is MDHEN, CDR2 SYDVKM. This CDR3 comprises 18 residues. Trimming stripped 2 bases from V and 0 bases from J, with 14 bases between. CDR3 sequence reads: CASSLSSGVYSGANVLTF. The CDR3 DNA reads as TGTGCCAGCAGTTTAAGTTCAGGGGTTTACTCTGGGGCCAACGTCCTGACTTTC. The whole variable domain, remainder taken from reference TRBV28 and TRBJ2-6, is DVKVTQSSRYLVKRTGEKVFLECVQDMDHENMFWYRQDPGLGLRLIYFSYDVKMKEKGDIPEGYSVSREKKERFSLILESASTNQTSMYLCASSLSSGVYSGANVLTFGAGSRLTVL.

This clone was seen once. This rearrangement joins TRBV9 to TRBJ2-1; 8 bases are a match to TRBD1. The germline gives CDR1 SGDLS, CDR2 YYNGEE. The CDR3 runs 14 residues. Trimming at V came to 0 bases and at J to 6 bases, leaving 2 bases not matched to a gene. The CDR3 DNA follows: TGTGCCAGCAGCGTAGCTACAGGGGGCAATGAGCAGTTCTTC. Translating it yields CASSVATGGNEQFF.

The chain carries TRBV7-2 and TRBJ1-1; 11 bases match TRBD1. CDR1 is SGHTA, CDR2 FQGNSA, per germline. The CDR3 runs 19 residues. The V gene end was trimmed by 1 base and the J gene end by 5 bases; junction bases not matched to a gene: 15. The CDR3 region is CASSLEVVGTGGTGTEAFF. CDR3 DNA: TGTGCCAGCAGCTTAGAGGTGGTTGGGACAGGGGGGACCGGGACTGAAGCTTTCTTT.

This chain joins TRBV5-1 and TRBJ1-1; TRBD1 matches 7 bases. CDR3 length: 13 residues. J was trimmed by 8 bases and V by 4 bases; bases with no gene match: 8. Germline V CDR1 and CDR2: SGHRS, YFSETQ. CDR3 in amino acids: CASSKETGTEAFF. The DNA of the CDR3 is TGCGCCAGCAGCAAGGAGACAGGGACCGAAGCTTTCTTT.

The rearrangement joins TRBV2 to TRBJ2-3, with TRBD2 identical over 11 bases. The V segment lost 6 bases and the J segment 1 base; nucleotides outside the gene matches: 12. The germline V gene encodes CDR1 SNHLY and CDR2 FYNNEI. CDR3 size: 18 residues. The CDR3 spells CASSLSGRAYFGTDTQYF. For the CDR3, the DNA is TGTGCCAGCAGCCTTAGCGGGAGGGCCTATTTTGGCACAGATACGCAGTATTTT. Using reference TRBV2 and TRBJ2-3 for the parts outside the CDR3, the full variable domain is EPEVTQTPSHQVTQMGQEVILRCVPISNHLYFYWYRQILGQKVEFLVSFYNNEISEKSEIFDDQFSVERPDGSNFTLKIRSTKLEDSAMYFCASSLSGRAYFGTDTQYFGPGTRLTVL.

The genes are TRBV28 and TRBJ2-7, with 7 nucleotides matching TRBD2. V shed 8 bases and J 4 bases; nucleotides not matched to a gene: 8. CDR1 is MDHEN and CDR2 is SYDVKM in the germline V gene. The CDR3 runs 13 residues. The CDR3 bases are TGTGCCAGCGGGAGGGCAGGGAAATACGAGCAGTACTTC. It translates to CASGRAGKYEQYF.

This clone has just a few counts. The CDR3 DNA follows: TGTGCCATCAGTGAGGGACAGGGATTACTGTACTTC. Translating it yields CAISEGQGLLYF. The chain recombines TRBV10-3 with TRBJ2-7; TRBD1 aligns across 8 bases. V was clipped by 2 bases and J by 12 bases; unmatched bases: 6. The CDR3 extends over 12 amino acids. Germline V lookup: CDR1 ENHRY, CDR2 SYGVKD.

This clone was counted once. V is TRBV10-1 and J is TRBJ2-5, with 9 bases identical to TRBD2. There are 14 residues in the CDR3. The junction had 14 bases not matched to a gene; V was cut back by 9 bases and J by 9 bases. The V gene's germline CDR1 is WNHNN and CDR2 SYGVQD (reference sequence). The CDR3, as DNA: TGCGCCAGTCCTACAAAAGCCGGCGGGGGGGCCCAGTACTTC. Protein product: CASPTKAGGGAQYF.

The rearrangement uses TRBV6-5 and TRBJ2-7; 10 positions agree with TRBD1. There are 14 residues in the CDR3. From germline, CDR1 is MNHEY and CDR2 SVGAGI. V dropped 5 bases and J dropped 2; count of bases not matched to a gene: 3. In DNA, the CDR3 is TGTGCCAGCAGTCGGGACAGGGGCACCTACGAGCAGTACTTC. It codes for CASSRDRGTYEQYF.

This chain links TRBV7-6 with TRBJ2-3, with a weak D call TRBD2 (5 bases). Germline V gene data show CDR1 as SGHVS and CDR2 as FNYEAQ. The CDR3 length is 15 residues. Trimming cost V 2 bases and J 6 bases, with 15 bases left between them. CDR3 bases: TGTGCCAGCAGCTTATACAGCGGTGAGGAGGATACGCAGTATTTT. Translating it yields CASSLYSGEEDTQYF. Full variable domain (rest looked up from reference TRBV7-6 and TRBJ2-3): GAGVSQSPRYKVTKRGQDVALRCDPISGHVSLYWYRQALGQGPEFLTYFNYEAQQDKSGLPNDRFSAERPEGSISTLTIQRTEQRDSAMYRCASSLYSGEEDTQYFGPGTRLTVL.